One sample yielded the 19 T cell receptor beta chains listed below, sequenced in a study of T cell repertoires in cytomegalovirus infection. TCRdb called the reads again in MiXCR, with one record for every CDR3 protein. The sample carries roughly 230,000 distinct CDR3 sequences, more than 15% recorded once. Sequenced: CD8+ T cells from PBMCs. These receptors originate from a human donor in good health (CMV status not recorded). Some clones in this sample may be carry-over from other donors' samples.

The chain links TRBV20-1 to TRBJ2-7, with D possibly TRBD1 on 5 matching bases. This CDR3 comprises 14 residues. V shed 1 base and J shed 2 bases, with 12 bases lying between them. Germline CDR1 reads DFQATT; CDR2 reads SNEGSKA (reference sequence). The CDR3 DNA reads as TGCAGTGCTAGAGTACCAGGGCGCGCCTACGAGCAGTACTTC. As protein: CSARVPGRAYEQYF.

The chain is built from TRBV7-2 and TRBJ2-3, with no clear D. This CDR3 is 14 amino acids long. Germline CDR1 and CDR2: SGHTA and FQGNSA. V dropped 3 bases and J dropped 1 base, with 8 bases sitting between them. The CDR3 here is CASSFTVGTDTQYF. The CDR3 nucleotides are TGTGCCAGCAGCTTTACAGTAGGCACAGATACGCAGTATTTT.

Turning to this clonotype: A much larger clone differs by one base, so this may be a read error. V usage is TRBV13 and J usage is TRBJ1-2; D gene unclear. Germline CDR1 reads PRHDT; CDR2 reads FYEKMQ (reference sequence). Trimming shortened V by 5 bases and J by 4 bases, and 20 bases separated the two germline ends. The CDR3 runs 16 residues. In DNA form, the CDR3 reads TGTGCCAGCAGCCGACTCGCGGACGGACTTGCCTATGGCTACACCTTC. It yields the protein CASSRLADGLAYGYTF.

This clonotype was recorded a few times. The V and J genes are TRBV29-1 and TRBJ2-2, with D possibly being TRBD2 (6 bases). The CDR3 spans 14 residues. Trimming pared 4 bases from V and 3 bases from J, leaving 12 bases between. Germline values: CDR1 SQVTM, CDR2 ANQGSEA. DNA of the CDR3: TGCAGCGTTGCTGGGGGGACCTACACCGGGGAGCTGTTTTTT. Protein: CSVAGGTYTGELFF.

The gene calls are TRBV9 and TRBJ2-7; D unclear. CDR1 is SGDLS, CDR2 YYNGEE, per germline. The CDR3 is made up of 11 amino acids. Trimming pared 5 bases from V and 6 bases from J, leaving 9 bases between. CDR3 nucleotides: TGTGCCAGCAGTGGGATGGGCGAGCAGTACTTC. The encoded protein is CASSGMGEQYF.

This clonotype was detected ten times or more. The V and J genes are TRBV7-8 and TRBJ1-2; D unresolved. Between the trimmed V and J ends, which lost 1 base and 8 bases, there was a span of 8 bases. The CDR3 runs to 12 residues. The V gene's germline CDR1 is SGHVS and CDR2 FQNEAQ. The DNA of the CDR3 is TGTGCCAGCAGCTTAGGGATTTACGGCTACACCTTC. As protein: CASSLGIYGYTF.

This clonotype was counted ten times or more. This chain links TRBV7-9 with TRBJ2-7, with D perhaps TRBD1 (6 bases). V lost 2 bases and J 2 bases, leaving 13 bases between the germline ends. Per the germline V gene, CDR1 is SEHNR and CDR2 is FQNEAQ (reference sequence). The CDR3 sequence is 15 residues long. CDR3 protein: CASSLTAGQTYEQYF. The CDR3 DNA is TGTGCCAGCAGCTTAACCGCCGGACAGACCTACGAGCAGTACTTC.

This clonotype was recorded a few times. The V and J genes are TRBV7-2 and TRBJ2-5, with 7 bases aligning to TRBD1. The CDR3 loop spans 15 amino acids. J lost 1 base, V lost 1 base, and 3 bases had no gene match. The germline CDR1 and CDR2 sequences are SGHTA and FQGNSA. As DNA, the CDR3 is TGTGCCAGCAGCTTAGAGGGGGCCCTCCAAGAGACCCAGTACTTC. Amino acids: CASSLEGALQETQYF.

This clonotype was observed at least ten times. The rearrangement uses TRBV7-6 and TRBJ2-5; D gene ambiguous. Germline loops: CDR1 SGHVS, CDR2 FNYEAQ. The CDR3 contains 12 residues. V lost 1 base and J 5 bases, leaving 5 bases between the germline ends. DNA for the CDR3: TGTGCCAGCAGCTTAGTCGCGGAGACCCAGTACTTC. Translated, it gives CASSLVAETQYF.

Ten or more counts support this clonotype. The rearrangement uses TRBV7-2 and TRBJ1-5, with D unclear. V dropped 3 bases and J dropped 3 bases, with 6 bases sitting between them. From germline, CDR1 is SGHTA and CDR2 FQGNSA. CDR3 length: 13 residues. The CDR3 DNA is TGTGCCAGCAGCTTCGGTGACAATCAGCCCCAGCATTTT. This sequence encodes CASSFGDNQPQHF.

This sequence joins TRBV6-2 or TRBV6-3 and TRBJ2-7; TRBD1 is a possible D gene (6 bases). The CDR3 runs to 13 residues. Germline V gene sequence: CDR1 MNHEY, CDR2 SVGEGT. V lost 6 bases, J lost 4 bases, and 13 bases lay in between. The CDR3 sequence: CASRRTEYYEQYF. CDR3 coding DNA: TGTGCCAGCAGACGGACAGAGTATTACGAGCAGTACTTC.

This clonotype was observed a handful of times. This sequence joins TRBV29-1 and TRBJ1-2; the D is unclear. The CDR3 contains 17 residues. V gave up 0 bases and J gave up 3 bases, with 20 bases separating them. Germline CDR1 SQVTM, CDR2 ANQGSEA. The CDR3 loop reads CSVEDRAETLVDYGYTF. The CDR3 coding sequence is TGCAGCGTTGAAGATCGGGCAGAGACCTTGGTAGACTATGGCTACACCTTC. Full variable domain (rest looked up from reference TRBV29-1 and TRBJ1-2): SAVISQKPSRDICQRGTSLTIQCQVDSQVTMMFWYRQQPGQSLTLIATANQGSEATYESGFVIDKFPISRPNLTFSTLTVSNMSPEDSSIYLCSVEDRAETLVDYGYTFGSGTRLTVV.

This clonotype was observed a handful of times. The rearrangement links TRBV7-9 to TRBJ2-7, with 8 bases matching TRBD1. Per germline, CDR1 SEHNR and CDR2 FQNEAQ (reference sequence). V lost 5 bases and J lost 3; bases outside the gene matches: 6. This CDR3 region has 14 residues. The CDR3 loop is CASSGGQGDYEQYF. Here the CDR3 DNA reads TGTGCCAGCAGCGGAGGACAGGGAGACTACGAGCAGTACTTC.

This clonotype has more than one count but fewer than ten. V is TRBV11-2 and J is TRBJ2-5; D unresolved. The V end lost 0 bases, the J end lost 2 bases, and 7 bases lay between the germline ends. This CDR3 has 14 amino acids. Germline V gene data show CDR1 as SGHAT and CDR2 as FQNNGV. CDR3 bases: TGTGCCAGCAGCTTAGACCCTTATCAAGAGACCCAGTACTTC. Encoded protein: CASSLDPYQETQYF.

Here the CDR3 reads CSARDRDRGDYGYTF. As DNA, the CDR3 is TGCAGTGCTAGAGACCGGGACAGGGGTGACTATGGCTACACCTTC. The chain couples TRBV20-1 to TRBJ1-2; 10 nucleotides align to TRBD1. Germline lookup yields CDR1 DFQATT and CDR2 SNEGSKA (reference sequence). Trimming at V came to 0 bases and at J to 3 bases, leaving 4 bases not matched to a gene. The CDR3 is 15 residues long.

The rearrangement joins TRBV25-1 to TRBJ2-2; TRBD1 matches 11 bases. In germline, CDR1 is MGHDK, CDR2 SYGVNS. The length of the CDR3 is 14 residues. Trimming removed 6 bases from V and 9 bases from J; junction bases left unmatched: 6. The CDR3 loop is CASSRDRGIRELFF. In DNA, the CDR3 is TGTGCCAGCAGCAGGGACAGGGGGATCCGGGAGCTGTTTTTT.

This clonotype was detected only once. V is TRBV29-1 and J is TRBJ2-5; no reliable D call. V was cut by 2 bases and J by 5 bases, with 18 bases left in between. Per the germline V gene, CDR1 is SQVTM and CDR2 is ANQGSEA. The CDR3 has 15 amino acids. CDR3 DNA sequence: TGCAGCGTTGAAAATCAGGAAACGGTAGATGAGACCCAGTACTTC. Translated: CSVENQETVDETQYF.

Many counts were recorded for this clonotype. J is TRBJ2-1 and V is TRBV7-2; 7 bases align to TRBD1. Germline CDR1 is SGHTA and CDR2 is FQGNSA. The CDR3 contains 16 residues. Trimming cost V 1 base and J 1 base; bases outside gene matches: 4. The CDR3 DNA reads TGTGCCAGCAGCTTAGACTGGACAGGATCCTACAATGAGCAGTTCTTC. This gives the protein CASSLDWTGSYNEQFF.

About this clonotype itself: One junction end does not reproduce the germline sequence, and a read error may be involved. The chain has TRBV27 and TRBJ2-7, with unresolved D. This CDR3 contains 15 residues. Germline V CDR1 and CDR2: MNHEY, SMNVEV (reference sequence). The CDR3 loop is CASSLSTAGYYDQYF. The CDR3 DNA is TGTGCCAGCAGTTTATCGACGGCAGGTTATTACGATCAGTACTTC.